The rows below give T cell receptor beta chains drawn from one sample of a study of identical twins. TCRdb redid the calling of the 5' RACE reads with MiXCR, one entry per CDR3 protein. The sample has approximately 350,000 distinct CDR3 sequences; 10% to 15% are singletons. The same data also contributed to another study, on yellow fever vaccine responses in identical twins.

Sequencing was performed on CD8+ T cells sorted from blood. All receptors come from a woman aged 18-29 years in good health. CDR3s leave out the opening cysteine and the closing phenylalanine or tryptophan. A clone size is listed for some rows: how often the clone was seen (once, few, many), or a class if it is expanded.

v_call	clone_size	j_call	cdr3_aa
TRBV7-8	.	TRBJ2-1	ASSWTGTSGYNEQF
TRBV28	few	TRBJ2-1	ASSSPGGDSWNEQF
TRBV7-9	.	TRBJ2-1	ASSLPGLWYNEQF
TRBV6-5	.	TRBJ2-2	ASSYSAGGPTGELF
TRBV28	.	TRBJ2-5	ASSPLWEQGQETQY
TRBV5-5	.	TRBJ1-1	ASSLLGDDTEAF
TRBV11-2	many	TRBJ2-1	ASSLAVPYNEQF
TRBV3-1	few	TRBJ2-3	ASSQEPRDTQY
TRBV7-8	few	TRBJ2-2	ASTTPGTANTGELF
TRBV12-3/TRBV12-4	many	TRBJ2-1	ASSPPGLAGYNEQF
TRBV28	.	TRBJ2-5	ASSPTAGSLETQY
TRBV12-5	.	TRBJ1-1	ASGLALSTANTEAF
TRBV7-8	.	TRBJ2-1	ASSFWTVGHEQF
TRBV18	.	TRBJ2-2	ASSPRDRGSNTGELF
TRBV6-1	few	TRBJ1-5	ASSEVGYQPQH
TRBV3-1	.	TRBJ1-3	ASSPDRRSGNTIY
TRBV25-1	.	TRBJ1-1	ASSVGATEAF
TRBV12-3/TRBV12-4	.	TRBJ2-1	ASTSPLGLTNNEQF
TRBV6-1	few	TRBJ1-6	ASRPDRVTSPLH
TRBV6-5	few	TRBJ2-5	ASRSGWETQY
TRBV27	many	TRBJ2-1	ASKSGGSYNEQF
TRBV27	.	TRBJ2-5	ASSSWTSGIYQETQY
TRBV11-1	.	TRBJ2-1	ASSLPRLATTYNEQF
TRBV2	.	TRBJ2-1	ASSVGASVLNEQF
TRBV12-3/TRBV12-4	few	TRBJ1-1	ASSLNHGNTEAF
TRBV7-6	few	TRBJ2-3	ASSLAAGDTQY
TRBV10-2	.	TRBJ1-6	ASSDRGGNSPLH
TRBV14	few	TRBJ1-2	ASSQDPFLGAHYGYT
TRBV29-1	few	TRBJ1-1	SVEGTVLNTEAF
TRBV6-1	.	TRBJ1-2	ASGESPTWDGYT
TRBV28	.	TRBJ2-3	ASIRADRTLTDTQY
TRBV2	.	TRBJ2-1	ARTSGRAYNEQF
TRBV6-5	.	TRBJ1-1	ASSPTRTEAF
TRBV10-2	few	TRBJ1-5	ASSESSPGNQPQH
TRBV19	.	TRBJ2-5	ASSPAGSGGETQY
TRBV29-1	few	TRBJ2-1	SVAPVGQGSFFSYNEQF
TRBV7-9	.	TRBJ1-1	ASSRGPGTGNTEAF
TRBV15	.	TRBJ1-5	ATSPDRGDLWGNQPQH
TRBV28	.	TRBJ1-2	ASSLAIIDGYT
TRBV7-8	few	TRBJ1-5	ASSLQGSAGPQH